The source of this T cell receptor beta chain is a study of shared clonotypes between healthy human individuals. CDR3 length: 14 residues. Splitting the CD4+ cells yielded a CD45RA+ naive subset and a CD45RA-negative memory subset. In the case of this clone: The antigen remains unidentified.

Sequencing used immunoSEQ multiplex PCR; TCRdb keeps in-frame clones, though not all of them. Of about 1.1 million clones in the sample, roughly 74% are singletons; the top ten hold 0.55% to 0.7%. Study-wide results and caveats: Non-shared clonotypes showed lower generation probabilities than clonotypes common to all four donors. Only blood underwent sampling, and tissue repertoires likely differ. A few donors shared approximately 5% of their naive CD4 clonotypes.

This chain joins TRBV1 and TRBJ1-3. TRBV1 is a listed pseudogene. The sequenced material came from memory CD4+ T cells from PBMCs. Subset indicated: CD45RA-negative fraction. The sequence derives from a man aged 18 to 30 in good health. Some clones in this sample may be carry-over from other donors' samples. The CDR3 sequence: CTSSQRGPGNTIYF. The CDR3 bases are TGCACCAGCAGCCAACGAGGTCCAGGAAACACCATATATTTT.